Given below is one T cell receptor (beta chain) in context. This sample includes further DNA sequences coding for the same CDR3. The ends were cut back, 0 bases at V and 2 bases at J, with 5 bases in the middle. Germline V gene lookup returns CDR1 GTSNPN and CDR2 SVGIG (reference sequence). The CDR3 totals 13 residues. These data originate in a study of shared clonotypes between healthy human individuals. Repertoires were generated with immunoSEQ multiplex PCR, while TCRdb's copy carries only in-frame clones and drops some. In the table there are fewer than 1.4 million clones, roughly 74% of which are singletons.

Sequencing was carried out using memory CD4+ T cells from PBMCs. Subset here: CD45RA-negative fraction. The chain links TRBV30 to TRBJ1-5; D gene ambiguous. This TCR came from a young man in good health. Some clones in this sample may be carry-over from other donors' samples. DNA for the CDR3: TGTGCCTGGAGTGTGCAGGGCAATCAGCCCCAGCATTTT. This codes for CAWSVQGNQPQHF.